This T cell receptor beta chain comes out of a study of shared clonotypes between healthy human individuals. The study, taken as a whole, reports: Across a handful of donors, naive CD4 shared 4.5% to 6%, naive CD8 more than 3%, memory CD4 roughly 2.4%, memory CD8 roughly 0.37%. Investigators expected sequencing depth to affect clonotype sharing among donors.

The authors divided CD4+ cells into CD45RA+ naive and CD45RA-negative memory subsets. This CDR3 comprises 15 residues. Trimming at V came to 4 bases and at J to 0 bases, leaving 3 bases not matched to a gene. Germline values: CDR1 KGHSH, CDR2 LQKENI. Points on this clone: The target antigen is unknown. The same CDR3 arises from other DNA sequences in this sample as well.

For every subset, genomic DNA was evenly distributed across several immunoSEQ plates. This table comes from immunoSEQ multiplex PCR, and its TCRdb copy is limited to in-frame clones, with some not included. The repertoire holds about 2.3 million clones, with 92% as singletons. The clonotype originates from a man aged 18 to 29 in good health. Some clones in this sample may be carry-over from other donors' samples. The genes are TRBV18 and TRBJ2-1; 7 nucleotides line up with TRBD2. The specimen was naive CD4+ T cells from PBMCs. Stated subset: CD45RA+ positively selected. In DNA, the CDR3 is TGTGCCAGCTCACTCCTAGCGGACTCCTACAATGAGCAGTTCTTC. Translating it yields CASSLLADSYNEQFF.